A single sample is the source of the 30 T cell receptor beta chains below, sequenced in a study of human T cells and chemical hapten exposure. TCRdb reprocessed the RACE reads via MiXCR and lists one record per CDR3 protein. The sample includes more than 100,000 distinct CDR3 sequences, approximately 13% of them seen just once. The time point: patch test 1, 2 weeks after DPC sensitization. The treatment is: therapeutic diphenylcyclopropenone sensitization with weekly scalp DPC. The specimen comprised whole blood, sampled in connection with sensitization to the hapten diphenylcyclopropenone (DPC). These receptors came from a man in his late teens or twenties with alopecia areata. Some clones in this sample may be carry-over from other donors' samples.

This clonotype was counted once. The chain couples TRBV24-1 to TRBJ1-1, with D maybe TRBD1 (5 bases). Germline V gene data show CDR1 as KGHDR and CDR2 as SFDVKD. The CDR3 consists of 12 residues. Trimming took off 4 bases at V and 11 bases at J, with 13 bases between the two ends. The chain's CDR3 is CATSEQAGTAFF. The CDR3 region has the DNA TGTGCCACCAGTGAACAGGCAGGGACGGCTTTCTTT.

The V gene is TRBV11-2, the J gene TRBJ2-7; TRBD1 matches 10 bases. This CDR3 has 16 residues. Trimming at V came to 6 bases and at J to 3 bases, leaving 11 bases not matched to a gene. Germline V gene sequence: CDR1 SGHAT, CDR2 FQNNGV. CDR3: CASRRPGQGISYEQYF. The CDR3 bases are TGTGCCAGCAGACGGCCGGGACAGGGGATAAGCTACGAGCAGTACTTC.

This clonotype was picked up a small number of times. This sequence joins TRBV20-1 and TRBJ2-3; TRBD1 matches 9 bases. In germline, CDR1 is DFQATT, CDR2 SNEGSKA (reference sequence). Trimming took 2 bases from V and 2 from J; bases not matched to a gene: 5. This CDR3 has 15 amino acids. Written as DNA, the CDR3 is TGCAGTGCTAGAAAGGGACAGGGCTTCACAGATACGCAGTATTTT. It codes for CSARKGQGFTDTQYF.

V and J are TRBV9 and TRBJ2-5; possibly TRBD1 or TRBD2 for D (5 bases each). Trimming pared 3 bases from V and 5 bases from J, leaving 17 bases between. CDR3 length equals 15 residues. Germline V gene data show CDR1 as SGDLS and CDR2 as YYNGEE. The CDR3: CASSEGPLETETQYF. Written as DNA, the CDR3 is TGTGCCAGCAGCGAGGGACCGCTGGAGACGGAGACCCAGTACTTC. The full variable domain, in which reference TRBV9 and TRBJ2-5 provide the parts outside the CDR3, is DSGVTQTPKHLITATGQRVTLRCSPRSGDLSVYWYQQSLDQGLQFLIQYYNGEERAKGNILERFSAQQFPDLHSELNLSSLELGDSALYFCASSEGPLETETQYFGPGTRLLVL.

The rearrangement links TRBV7-9 to TRBJ1-1; tentatively, D is TRBD1 (6 bases). CDR3 length: 14 amino acids. Trimming removed 9 bases at V and 0 bases at J, with 14 bases between. Germline loops: CDR1 SEHNR, CDR2 FQNEAQ (reference sequence). The CDR3 here is CASRNRDMNTEAFF. CDR3 DNA: TGTGCCAGTCGGAACAGGGACATGAACACTGAAGCTTTCTTT.

This clonotype was counted a single time. This chain links TRBV7-2 with TRBJ2-2, with 10 bases aligning to TRBD2. The ends lost 4 bases at V and 3 bases at J; junction bases unmatched: 8. There are 17 residues in the CDR3. Germline values: CDR1 SGHTA, CDR2 FQGNSA. The DNA for the CDR3 is TGTGCCAGCAGCTCCCCAGCGGGGGGGCTGTACACCGGGGAGCTGTTTTTT. It encodes CASSSPAGGLYTGELFF.

This clonotype was seen a few times. The V gene is TRBV5-1, the J gene TRBJ2-5; 8 nucleotides align to TRBD1. Germline V gene data show CDR1 as SGHRS and CDR2 as YFSETQ. The CDR3 extends over 13 amino acids. V lost 3 bases and J lost 4; bases outside the gene matches: 2. The CDR3 reads CASSWDRRETQYF. The CDR3 nucleotides read TGCGCCAGCAGCTGGGACAGGCGAGAGACCCAGTACTTC.

V gene TRBV29-1 combines with J gene TRBJ1-2; 11 bases fit TRBD1. This CDR3 contains 12 residues. V gave up 8 bases and J gave up 8 bases; unmatched junction bases: 7. The germline V gene has CDR1 SQVTM and CDR2 ANQGSEA. CDR3 protein: CSTGQGAGGYTF. In DNA, the CDR3 is TGCAGCACTGGACAGGGGGCGGGCGGCTACACCTTC.

The chain links TRBV7-2 to TRBJ2-4, with D unresolved. CDR3 length: 11 amino acids. Per germline, CDR1 SGHTA and CDR2 FQGNSA. Between the trimmed V and J ends, which lost 5 bases and 16 bases, there was a span of 15 bases. In nucleotides, the CDR3 is TGTGCCAGCAGCAAGGACCGTTTCCGCTACTTC. It translates to CASSKDRFRYF.

The J gene is TRBJ2-1, the V gene TRBV29-1, with D possibly TRBD1 on 6 matching bases. Trimming took 4 bases from V and 7 from J, leaving 14 bases between them. CDR1 and CDR2 (germline): SQVTM, ANQGSEA. The CDR3 covers 13 residues. CDR3 amino acids: CSVGRGTGNEQFF. DNA for the CDR3: TGCAGCGTTGGAAGGGGAACAGGGAATGAGCAGTTCTTC.

The count of this clonotype is one. The chain employs TRBV10-3 and TRBJ2-5; tentative D call: TRBD1 (5 bases). The CDR3 extends over 15 amino acids. From germline, CDR1 is ENHRY and CDR2 SYGVKD. V lost 4 bases and J 7 bases, leaving 19 bases between the germline ends. CDR3 in DNA: TGTGCCATCAGTGCAGGGTCGGCAGAGGAATGGACCCAGTACTTC. It encodes CAISAGSAEEWTQYF.

The table lists this clonotype with a few counts. V and J are TRBV4-3 and TRBJ1-1; TRBD1 is a possible D gene (5 bases). The CDR3 loop spans 17 amino acids. Deletions cut 0 bases from V and 4 bases from J, with 18 bases between. Germline lookup yields CDR1 LGHNA and CDR2 YSLEER. CDR3 amino acids: CASSQDTWQGSSTEAFF. CDR3 coding DNA: TGCGCCAGCAGCCAAGATACATGGCAGGGTTCGTCCACTGAAGCTTTCTTT.

This clonotype was seen only a few times. The V and J genes are TRBV7-9 and TRBJ2-2, with a possible D match to TRBD2 (5 bases). V shed 7 bases and J shed 3 bases, with 21 bases lying between them. This CDR3 is 17 amino acids long. Germline-derived CDR1 and CDR2 are SEHNR and FQNEAQ (reference sequence). CDR3 amino acids: CASTSSPGGLDTGELFF. As DNA, the CDR3 is TGTGCCAGCACCTCTAGCCCAGGAGGTTTGGACACCGGGGAGCTGTTTTTT. Full variable domain (outside the CDR3, taken from reference TRBV7-9 and TRBJ2-2): DTGVSQNPRHKITKRGQNVTFRCDPISEHNRLYWYRQTLGQGPEFLTYFQNEAQLEKSRLLSDRFSAERPKGSFSTLEIQRTEQGDSAMYLCASTSSPGGLDTGELFFGEGSRLTVL.

The sample holds many counts of this clonotype. V usage is TRBV7-2 and J usage is TRBJ1-5; unclear D gene. Germline V gene lookup returns CDR1 SGHTA and CDR2 FQGNSA. V was pared by 3 bases and J by 4 bases, with 7 bases between. The CDR3 totals 13 residues. CDR3 nucleotides: TGTGCCAGCAGCTTTGACGGTAATCAGCCCCAGCATTTT. It codes for CASSFDGNQPQHF.

There are many counts of this clonotype. This sequence joins TRBV7-2 and TRBJ1-4; tentative D call: TRBD1 (6 bases). The CDR3 has 14 amino acids. CDR1 is SGHTA and CDR2 is FQGNSA in the germline V gene. V was pared by 5 bases and J by 0 bases, with 7 bases between. The CDR3 DNA is TGTGCCAGCAGCCGGACAGCAACTAATGAAAAACTGTTTTTT. Translated: CASSRTATNEKLFF.

This clonotype came up a few times. The chain is built from TRBV3-1 and TRBJ2-3; TRBD2 matches at 13 bases. V lost 2 bases, J lost 6 bases, and 5 bases stayed unmatched. The CDR3 contains 16 residues. CDR1 and CDR2 (germline): LGHDT, YNNKEL (reference sequence). CDR3 sequence (DNA): TGTGCCAGCAGCCAACCAACTAGCGGGGGGGATGATACGCAGTATTTT. Translation gives CASSQPTSGGDDTQYF.

The rearrangement uses TRBV12-3 or TRBV12-4 and TRBJ2-1, with 10 bases fitting TRBD1. CDR3 length equals 15 residues. The junction had 7 bases not matched to a gene; V was cut back by 7 bases and J by 4 bases. CDR3 region: CASIHGTGVYNEQFF. CDR3 in DNA: TGTGCCAGCATCCACGGGACAGGGGTATACAATGAGCAGTTCTTC.

The sample holds a few counts of this clonotype. The chain joins TRBV3-1 to TRBJ2-3; possible D gene TRBD2, 7 bases. V lost 7 bases and J lost 4, with 18 bases in between. CDR3 size: 15 residues. From germline, CDR1 is LGHDT and CDR2 YNNKEL (reference sequence). The CDR3 DNA is TGTGCCAGCATCCCCGGGGGGCTCAGGGCAGATACGCAGTATTTT. Amino acids: CASIPGGLRADTQYF.

This clonotype occurred a few times. The chain joins TRBV4-1 to TRBJ2-1; D unresolved. CDR1 and CDR2 (germline): MGHRA, YSYEKL. Trimming removed 0 bases at V and 8 bases at J, with 20 bases between. CDR3 length: 17 amino acids. CDR3 region: CASSQDNAGPDGDEQFF. The CDR3 DNA reads as TGCGCCAGCAGCCAAGATAATGCCGGACCTGATGGGGATGAGCAGTTCTTC.

This chain connects TRBV6-5 to TRBJ1-2, with D tentatively TRBD1 (5 bases). V dropped 0 bases and J dropped 0 bases, with 11 bases sitting between them. This CDR3 has 16 residues. Germline loops: CDR1 MNHEY, CDR2 SVGAGI. The CDR3 nucleotides are TGTGCCAGCAGTTACTCCGGGACCGAGGCTAACTATGGCTACACCTTC. Its protein is CASSYSGTEANYGYTF.

This clonotype was counted between two and nine times. The gene calls are TRBV7-3 and TRBJ2-2; no definite D call. The CDR3 runs 14 residues. Per germline, CDR1 SGHTA and CDR2 FQGTGA. Trimming pared 3 bases from V and 0 bases from J, leaving 5 bases between. The CDR3 loop reads CASSFGPNTGELFF. The CDR3, as DNA: TGTGCCAGCAGCTTTGGTCCGAACACCGGGGAGCTGTTTTTT.

This clonotype was seen a few times. The V gene is TRBV11-2, the J gene TRBJ2-3; TRBD1 matches at 7 bases. Germline V lookup: CDR1 SGHAT, CDR2 FQNNGV. Trimming cost V 6 bases and J 3 bases; bases outside gene matches: 9. This CDR3 is 15 amino acids long. CDR3 nucleotide sequence: TGTGCCAGCAGACCCCAAGGGGGCCTAACAGATACGCAGTATTTT. Its protein product is CASRPQGGLTDTQYF.

This CDR3 is CASSQGQSYTDTQYF. CDR3 DNA: TGTGCCAGCAGCCAAGGACAGAGTTACACAGATACGCAGTATTTT. This sequence joins TRBV3-1 and TRBJ2-3; maybe TRBD1 (5 bases). This CDR3 comprises 15 residues. V was clipped by 1 base and J by 2 bases, with 10 bases between them. Germline V lookup: CDR1 LGHDT, CDR2 YNNKEL (reference sequence).

The chain is built from TRBV7-9 and TRBJ2-5; D is uncertain. The CDR3 runs to 19 residues. V was clipped by 1 base and J by 3 bases, with 24 bases between them. Germline-derived CDR1 and CDR2 are SEHNR and FQNEAQ (reference sequence). CDR3 protein: CASSLVFRKLGHLEETQYF. Here the CDR3 DNA reads TGTGCCAGCAGCTTAGTTTTTAGGAAATTGGGTCATCTCGAAGAGACCCAGTACTTC.

This chain connects TRBV7-9 to TRBJ1-1, with D possibly TRBD1 on 5 matching bases. Trimming took off 7 bases at V and 10 bases at J, with 25 bases between the two ends. Germline CDR1 and CDR2: SEHNR and FQNEAQ (reference sequence). The CDR3 extends over 15 amino acids. CDR3 amino acids: CASTLPGTAMVGAFF. The CDR3 nucleotides read TGTGCCAGCACCCTCCCCGGGACTGCAATGGTTGGAGCTTTCTTT.

CDR3 in amino acids: CASSQELGQPQHF. Written as DNA, the CDR3 is TGCGCCAGCAGCCAAGAATTAGGTCAGCCCCAGCATTTT. This chain links TRBV4-3 with TRBJ1-5; no firm D call. The germline V gene has CDR1 LGHNA and CDR2 YSLEER. Trimming removed 0 bases at V and 6 bases at J, with 6 bases between. The CDR3 spans 13 residues.

The chain uses TRBV6-2 or TRBV6-3 and TRBJ1-4; no firm D call. Germline V CDR1 and CDR2: MNHEY, SVGEGT. V dropped 7 bases and J dropped 4 bases, with 7 bases sitting between them. The CDR3 length is 12 residues. CDR3 residues: CASTRINEKLFF. CDR3 coding DNA: TGTGCCAGCACCCGAATTAATGAAAAACTGTTTTTT.

The chain is built from TRBV7-9 and TRBJ2-5; D is unresolved. The CDR3 has 15 amino acids. CDR1 and CDR2 (germline): SEHNR, FQNEAQ (reference sequence). The V and J ends lost 1 base and 1 base respectively, with 10 bases between them. The CDR3 loop reads CASSLGRNRQETQYF. The CDR3 DNA follows: TGTGCCAGCAGCTTAGGAAGGAACCGCCAAGAGACCCAGTACTTC.

This clonotype was seen many times. The chain joins TRBV7-2 to TRBJ2-2; D is undetermined. The CDR3 runs 13 residues. Germline V gene data show CDR1 as SGHTA and CDR2 as FQGNSA. The V and J ends lost 3 bases and 6 bases respectively, with 8 bases between them. As DNA, the CDR3 is TGTGCCAGCAGCTTCGGACGGCCCGGGGAGCTGTTTTTT. Protein sequence: CASSFGRPGELFF.

This clonotype has at least ten counts. The chain combines TRBV4-3 with TRBJ2-3; D is tentatively TRBD1 or TRBD2 (5 bases each). From germline, CDR1 is LGHNA and CDR2 YSLEER. Trimming removed 0 bases from V and 6 bases from J, with 13 bases in between. CDR3 length equals 15 residues. CDR3 nucleotides: TGCGCCAGCAGCCAAGATATCCAGGGACCCGATACGCAGTATTTT. Its translation is CASSQDIQGPDTQYF.